This TCR beta chain originates from a study of type 1 regulatory T cells. Study context: An in vitro protocol generated T-allo10, a Tr1-enriched, alloantigen-specific CD4 T cell product.

MiXCR, run by TCRdb on the reads, gives a single entry per CDR3 protein. The table lists some 90,000 distinct CDR3 sequences, less than 40% of them singletons, with 2% to 2.5% in the top ten. This clonotype was seen a handful of times. Specimen: CD4+ T cells, either the whole sample or a sorted fraction (not recorded which). The clonotype was recovered from a human donor in good health.

The CDR3 is CASSPNPGLAGVVSYEQYF. In nucleotides, the CDR3 is TGTGCCAGCAGCCCGAACCCGGGACTAGCGGGAGTAGTATCCTACGAGCAGTACTTC. The rearrangement links TRBV3-1 to TRBJ2-7; 14 nucleotides line up with TRBD2. Germline CDR1 reads LGHDT; CDR2 reads YNNKEL (reference sequence). This CDR3 is 19 amino acids long. V lost 4 bases to trimming and J lost 1 base; unmatched junction nucleotides: 12.